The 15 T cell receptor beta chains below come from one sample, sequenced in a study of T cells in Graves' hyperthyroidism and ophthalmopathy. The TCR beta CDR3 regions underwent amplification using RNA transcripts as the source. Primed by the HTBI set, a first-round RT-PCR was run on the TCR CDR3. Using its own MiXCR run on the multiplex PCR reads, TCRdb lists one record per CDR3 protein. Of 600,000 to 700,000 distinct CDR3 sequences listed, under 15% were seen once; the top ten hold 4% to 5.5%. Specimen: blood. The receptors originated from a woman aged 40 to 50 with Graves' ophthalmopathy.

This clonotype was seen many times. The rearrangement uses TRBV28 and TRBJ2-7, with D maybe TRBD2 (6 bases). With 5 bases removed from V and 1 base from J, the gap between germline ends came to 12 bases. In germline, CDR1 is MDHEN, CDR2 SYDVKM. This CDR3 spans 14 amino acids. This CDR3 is CASSPPTRSYEQYF. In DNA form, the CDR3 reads TGTGCCAGCAGTCCCCCGACTAGATCCTACGAGCAGTACTTC.

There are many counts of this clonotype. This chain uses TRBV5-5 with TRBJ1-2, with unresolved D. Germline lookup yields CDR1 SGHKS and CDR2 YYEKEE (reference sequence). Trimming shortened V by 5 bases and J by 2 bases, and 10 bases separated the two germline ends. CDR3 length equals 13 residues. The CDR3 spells CASREVENYGYTF. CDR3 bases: TGTGCCAGCAGGGAGGTGGAGAACTATGGCTACACCTTC.

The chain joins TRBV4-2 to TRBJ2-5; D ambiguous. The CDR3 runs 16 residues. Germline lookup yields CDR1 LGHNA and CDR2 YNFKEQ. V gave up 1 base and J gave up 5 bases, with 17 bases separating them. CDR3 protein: CASSQVKDGFAETQYF. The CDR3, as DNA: TGTGCCAGCAGCCAAGTAAAGGATGGATTCGCCGAGACCCAGTACTTC.

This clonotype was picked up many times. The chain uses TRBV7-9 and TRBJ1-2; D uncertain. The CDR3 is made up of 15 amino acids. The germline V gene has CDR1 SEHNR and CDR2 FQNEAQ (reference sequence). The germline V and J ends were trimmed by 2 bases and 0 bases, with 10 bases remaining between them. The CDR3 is CASSLLAATNYGYTF. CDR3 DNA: TGTGCCAGCAGCTTACTCGCGGCTACTAACTATGGCTACACCTTC.

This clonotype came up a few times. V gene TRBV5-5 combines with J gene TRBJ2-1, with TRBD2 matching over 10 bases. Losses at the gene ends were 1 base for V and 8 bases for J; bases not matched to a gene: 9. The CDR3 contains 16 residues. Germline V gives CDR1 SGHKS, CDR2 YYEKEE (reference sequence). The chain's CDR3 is CASSLSFTSGAHEQFF. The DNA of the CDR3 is TGTGCCAGCAGCTTGTCATTTACTAGCGGGGCTCATGAGCAGTTCTTC.

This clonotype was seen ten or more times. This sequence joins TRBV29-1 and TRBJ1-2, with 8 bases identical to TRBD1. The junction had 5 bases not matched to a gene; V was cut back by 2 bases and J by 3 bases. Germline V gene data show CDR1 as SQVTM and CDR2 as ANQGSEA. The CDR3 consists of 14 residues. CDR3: CSVEWWTGYYGYTF. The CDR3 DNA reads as TGCAGCGTTGAATGGTGGACAGGGTACTATGGCTACACCTTC.

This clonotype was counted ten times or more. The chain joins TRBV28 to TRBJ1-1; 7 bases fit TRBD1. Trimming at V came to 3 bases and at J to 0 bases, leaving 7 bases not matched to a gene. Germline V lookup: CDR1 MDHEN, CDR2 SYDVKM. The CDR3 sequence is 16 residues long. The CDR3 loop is CASSFDQGDMNTEAFF. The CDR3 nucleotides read TGTGCCAGCAGTTTTGACCAGGGGGATATGAACACTGAAGCTTTCTTT.

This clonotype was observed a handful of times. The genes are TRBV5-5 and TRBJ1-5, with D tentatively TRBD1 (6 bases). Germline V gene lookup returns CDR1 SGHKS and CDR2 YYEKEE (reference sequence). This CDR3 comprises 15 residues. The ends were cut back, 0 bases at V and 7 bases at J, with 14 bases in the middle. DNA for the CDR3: TGTGCCAGCAGCTTGGCCGCCAGGGGCGGACAGCCCCAGCATTTT. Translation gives CASSLAARGGQPQHF.

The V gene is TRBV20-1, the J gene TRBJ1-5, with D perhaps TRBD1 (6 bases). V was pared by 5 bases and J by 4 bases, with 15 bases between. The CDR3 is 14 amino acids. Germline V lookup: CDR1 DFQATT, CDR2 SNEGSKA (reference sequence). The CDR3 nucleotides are TGCAGTGCTGGAGGGGGGCAGGGGAATCAGCCCCAGCATTTT. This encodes CSAGGGQGNQPQHF.

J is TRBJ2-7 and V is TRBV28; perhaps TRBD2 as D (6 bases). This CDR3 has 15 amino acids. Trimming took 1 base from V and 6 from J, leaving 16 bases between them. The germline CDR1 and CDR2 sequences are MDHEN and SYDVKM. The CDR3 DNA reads TGTGCCAGCAGTTTATTGGGACTCGTGGGGATCGAGCAGTACTTC. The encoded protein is CASSLLGLVGIEQYF.

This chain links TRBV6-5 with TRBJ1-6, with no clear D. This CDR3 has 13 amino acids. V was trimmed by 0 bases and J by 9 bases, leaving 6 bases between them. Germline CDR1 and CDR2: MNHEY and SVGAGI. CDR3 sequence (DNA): TGTGCCAGCAGTTACTCTAGTCCTTCACCCCTCCACTTT. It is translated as CASSYSSPSPLHF.

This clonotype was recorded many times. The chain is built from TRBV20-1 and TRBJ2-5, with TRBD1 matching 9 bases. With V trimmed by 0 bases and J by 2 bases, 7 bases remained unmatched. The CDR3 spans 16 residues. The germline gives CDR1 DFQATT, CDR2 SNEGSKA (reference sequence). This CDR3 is CSAREGTGRLQETQYF. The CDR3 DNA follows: TGCAGTGCTAGAGAGGGGACAGGGCGGCTACAAGAGACCCAGTACTTC.

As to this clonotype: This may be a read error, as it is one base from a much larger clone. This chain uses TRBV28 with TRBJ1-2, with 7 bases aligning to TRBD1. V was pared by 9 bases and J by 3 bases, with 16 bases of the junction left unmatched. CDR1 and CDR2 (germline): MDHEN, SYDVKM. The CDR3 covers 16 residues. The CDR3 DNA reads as TGTGCCAGAAGCTCCATTAGGACGGGACAGCACTATGGCTACACCTTC. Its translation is CARSSIRTGQHYGYTF.

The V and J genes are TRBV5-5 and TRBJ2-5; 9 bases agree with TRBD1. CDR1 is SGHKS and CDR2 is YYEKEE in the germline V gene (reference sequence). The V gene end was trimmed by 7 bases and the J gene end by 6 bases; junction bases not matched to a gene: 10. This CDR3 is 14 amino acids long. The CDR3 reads CASGPGQGKKTQYF. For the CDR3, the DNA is TGTGCCAGCGGACCGGGACAGGGTAAAAAGACCCAGTACTTC.

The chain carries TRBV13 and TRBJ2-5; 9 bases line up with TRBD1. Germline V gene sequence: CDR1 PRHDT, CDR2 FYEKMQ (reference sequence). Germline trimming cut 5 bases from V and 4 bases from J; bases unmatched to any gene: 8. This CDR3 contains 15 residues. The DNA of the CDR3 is TGTGCCAGCAGCCTAACGGACAGGGGAAGAGAGACCCAGTACTTC. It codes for CASSLTDRGRETQYF.